Here is one T cell receptor beta chain with its context. PCR was performed a second time for 7 to 11 cycles using a sample-barcoded 5' primer and a J-beta primer mix. Every sample gave at least 3 million paired-end reads containing CDR3. One entry per CDR3 protein, called by TCRdb with MiXCR from the 5' RACE reads. The sample has 700,000 to 850,000 distinct CDR3 sequences; 50% to 65% are singletons. Peripheral blood samples of around 9.5 milliliters were drawn from each donor. The study isolated at least 6.5 million PBMCs from each sample. The sample is drawn from a study of blood T cells in healthy people across ages. J lost 7 bases, V lost 3 bases, and 6 bases had no gene match. Germline CDR1 is MNHEY and CDR2 is SMNVEV (reference sequence). The CDR3 loop spans 14 amino acids.

This TCR came from a man aged 80 or over in good health. The sequencing input was blood. The gene calls are TRBV27 and TRBJ2-1; TRBD1 matches 7 bases. CDR3 sequence: CASSLQTGKNEQFF. In DNA form, the CDR3 reads TGTGCCAGCAGTTTGCAGACAGGGAAAAATGAGCAGTTCTTC.